The subject of this entry is one TCR beta chain. Antigen unknown. Stated treatment: around 19 received Ad26.COV2.S at low or high dose, single or two shots; several received placebo; per-sample allocation not given. Samples came from day 63 after the first vaccine or placebo injection. Built on an Ad26 vector, the vaccine expressed Wuhan-strain SARS-CoV-2 spike. The sample is drawn from a study of Ad26.COV2.S vaccination and SARS-CoV-2 variants. Turning to the study itself: The study gave Ad26.COV2.S intramuscularly, once or twice 56 days apart.

Sequencing was performed with immunoSEQ multiplex PCR; in TCRdb, only in-frame clones are kept and a portion is missing. The data hold around 300,000 clones, with 75% to 90% observed a single time. Study outcomes and limitations: An underestimation of total T cell responses may have resulted from the TCR breadth and depth analyses. Vaccine recipients surpassed placebo recipients in spike-specific TCR breadth.

The CDR3 runs to 14 residues. Germline V gene sequence: CDR1 MNHEY, CDR2 SMNVEV (reference sequence). The ends were cut back, 2 bases at V and 2 bases at J, with 10 bases in the middle. This receptor was obtained from a person between 18 and 65 years old who received the Ad26.COV2.S COVID-19 vaccine or a placebo. The starting material was peripheral blood, obtained in a trial of Ad26.COV2.S vaccine versus placebo. The genes are TRBV27 and TRBJ2-7; unclear D gene. Here the CDR3 reads CASSLTSAAYEQYF. The CDR3, as DNA: TGTGCCAGCAGTTTAACCTCGGCGGCCTACGAGCAGTACTTC.